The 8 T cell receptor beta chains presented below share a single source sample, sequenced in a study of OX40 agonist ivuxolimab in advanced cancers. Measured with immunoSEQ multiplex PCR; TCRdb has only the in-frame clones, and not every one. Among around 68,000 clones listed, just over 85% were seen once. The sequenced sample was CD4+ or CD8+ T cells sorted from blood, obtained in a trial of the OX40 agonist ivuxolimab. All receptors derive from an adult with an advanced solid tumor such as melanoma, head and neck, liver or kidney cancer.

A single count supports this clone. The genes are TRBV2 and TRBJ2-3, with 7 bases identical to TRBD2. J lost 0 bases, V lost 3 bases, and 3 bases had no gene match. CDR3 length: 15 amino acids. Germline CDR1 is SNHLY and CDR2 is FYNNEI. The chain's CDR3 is CASSDLAASTDTQYF. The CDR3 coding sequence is TGTGCCAGCAGTGACCTAGCGGCTAGCACAGATACGCAGTATTTT.

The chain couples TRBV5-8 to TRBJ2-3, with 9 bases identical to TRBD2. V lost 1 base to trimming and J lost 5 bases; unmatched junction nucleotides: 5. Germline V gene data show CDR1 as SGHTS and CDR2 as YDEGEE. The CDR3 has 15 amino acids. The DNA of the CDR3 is TGTGCCAGCAGCTTGTTAGCGGGAGTAGGAGATACGCAGTATTTT. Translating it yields CASSLLAGVGDTQYF. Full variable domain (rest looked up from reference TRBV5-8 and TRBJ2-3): EAGVTQSPTHLIKTRGQQATLRCSPISGHTSVYWYQQALGLGLQFLLWYDEGEERNRGNFPPRFSGRQFPNYSSELNVNALELEDSALYLCASSLLAGVGDTQYFGPGTRLTVL.

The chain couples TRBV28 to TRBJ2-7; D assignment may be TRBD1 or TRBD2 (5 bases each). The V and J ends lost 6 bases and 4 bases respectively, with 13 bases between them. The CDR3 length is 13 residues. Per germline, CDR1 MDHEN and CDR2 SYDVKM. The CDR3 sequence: CASSRESPYEQYF. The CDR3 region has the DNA TGTGCCAGCAGCAGGGAGAGTCCGTACGAGCAGTACTTC.

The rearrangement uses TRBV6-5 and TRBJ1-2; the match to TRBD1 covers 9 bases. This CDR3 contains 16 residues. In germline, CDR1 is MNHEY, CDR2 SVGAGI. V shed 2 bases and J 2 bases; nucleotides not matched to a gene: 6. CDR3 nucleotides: TGTGCCAGCAGTTACATCCGCACAGGGGGCAACTATGGCTACACCTTC. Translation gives CASSYIRTGGNYGYTF.

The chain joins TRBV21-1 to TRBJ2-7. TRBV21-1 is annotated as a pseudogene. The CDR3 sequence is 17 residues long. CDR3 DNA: TGTGCCAGCAGCCCTCCGGCCCCCGGGACGGTCTCCTACGAGCAGTACTTC. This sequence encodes CASSPPAPGTVSYEQYF.

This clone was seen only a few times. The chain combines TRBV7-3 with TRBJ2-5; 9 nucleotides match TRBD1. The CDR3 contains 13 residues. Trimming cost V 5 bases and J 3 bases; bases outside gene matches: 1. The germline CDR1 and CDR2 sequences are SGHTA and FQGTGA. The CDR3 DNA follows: TGTGCCAGCAGCCGGGACAGGGAAGAGACCCAGTACTTC. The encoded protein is CASSRDREETQYF.

For the CDR3, the DNA is TGCGCCAGCAGCCAAGGGAACTCCGGTGGACAAGAGACCCAGTACTTC. Its protein is CASSQGNSGGQETQYF. The rearrangement links TRBV4-1 to TRBJ2-5, with D unclear. Germline V gene data show CDR1 as MGHRA and CDR2 as YSYEKL. V was pared by 1 base and J by 2 bases, with 14 bases between. This CDR3 has 16 amino acids.

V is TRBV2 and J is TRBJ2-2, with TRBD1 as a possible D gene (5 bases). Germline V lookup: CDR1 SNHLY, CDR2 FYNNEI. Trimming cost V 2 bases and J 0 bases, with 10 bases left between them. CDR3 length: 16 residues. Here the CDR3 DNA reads TGTGCCAGCAGTGAATGGGGCAACGCGAACACCGGGGAGCTGTTTTTT. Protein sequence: CASSEWGNANTGELFF. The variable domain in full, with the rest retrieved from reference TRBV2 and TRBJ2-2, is EPEVTQTPSHQVTQMGQEVILRCVPISNHLYFYWYRQILGQKVEFLVSFYNNEISEKSEIFDDQFSVERPDGSNFTLKIRSTKLEDSAMYFCASSEWGNANTGELFFGEGSRLTVL.